The rows below give T cell receptor beta chains drawn from one sample of a study of shared clonotypes between healthy human individuals. Some clones are missing from TCRdb's copy, which holds only in-frame ones; the method was immunoSEQ multiplex PCR. This table has a few million clones, 85% to 95% appearing once. Sequenced input: naive CD4+ T cells sorted from blood. The receptors stem from a man aged 18-30 years in good health. CDR3s include the opening cysteine and the closing phenylalanine or tryptophan. Fields, in order: V gene, clone size, J gene, D gene, CDR3 length, CDR3 DNA, CDR3 protein. The D gene is left open where the match is weak. A clone size is listed for some rows: how often the clone was seen (once, few, many), or a class if it is expanded.

V gene: TRBV7-8
clone size: .
J gene: TRBJ2-5
D gene: TRBD1
CDR3 length: 14
CDR3 DNA: TGTGCCAGCAGCTTAGATTGGACAGGGGAGGCCCAGTACTTC
CDR3 protein: CASSLDWTGEAQYF

V gene: TRBV7-2
clone size: .
J gene: TRBJ2-5
D gene: TRBD1
CDR3 length: 13
CDR3 DNA: TGTGCCAGCAGCCGGGGACAGTTTCAGACCCAGTACTTC
CDR3 protein: CASSRGQFQTQYF

V gene: TRBV7-6
clone size: .
J gene: TRBJ2-7
D gene: .
CDR3 length: 14
CDR3 DNA: TGTGCCAGCAGCCCCGAGCGGATCTCCTACGAGCAGTACTTC
CDR3 protein: CASSPERISYEQYF

V gene: TRBV5-1
clone size: .
J gene: TRBJ1-1
D gene: TRBD1
CDR3 length: 15
CDR3 DNA: TGCGCCAGCAGCCACGGGACAGCCTTGAACACTGAAGCTTTCTTT
CDR3 protein: CASSHGTALNTEAFF

V gene: TRBV7-9
clone size: .
J gene: TRBJ1-1
D gene: .
CDR3 length: 17
CDR3 DNA: TGTGCCAGCAGCTTAGATTACCCGGACTACATGAACACTGAAGCTTTCTTT
CDR3 protein: CASSLDYPDYMNTEAFF

V gene: TRBV11-2
clone size: .
J gene: TRBJ2-3
D gene: TRBD2
CDR3 length: 16
CDR3 DNA: TGTGCCAGCAGCCCCCAAGCGGGGATGGGAACAGATACGCAGTATTTT
CDR3 protein: CASSPQAGMGTDTQYF

V gene: TRBV30
clone size: .
J gene: TRBJ2-7
D gene: TRBD2
CDR3 length: 16
CDR3 DNA: TGTGCCTGGAGCCAGACTAGGACTAGCGATCGGAACGAGCAGTACTTC
CDR3 protein: CAWSQTRTSDRNEQYF

V gene: TRBV7-2
clone size: .
J gene: TRBJ2-7
D gene: .
CDR3 length: 14
CDR3 DNA: TGTGCCAGCAGCTGGAGCGGAGGTCCCTACGAGCAGTACTTC
CDR3 protein: CASSWSGGPYEQYF

V gene: TRBV7-9
clone size: .
J gene: TRBJ2-3
D gene: .
CDR3 length: 14
CDR3 DNA: TGTGCCAGCAGCCCTGGGACTGTGGAAGATACGCAGTATTTT
CDR3 protein: CASSPGTVEDTQYF

V gene: TRBV6-1
clone size: .
J gene: TRBJ2-1
D gene: TRBD2
CDR3 length: 17
CDR3 DNA: TGTGCCAGCAGTGAACGAGTAGGGAGCGGGAGGATCGATGAGCAGTTCTTC
CDR3 protein: CASSERVGSGRIDEQFF

V gene: TRBV6-6
clone size: .
J gene: TRBJ2-7
D gene: TRBD1
CDR3 length: 16
CDR3 DNA: TGTGCCAGCTGTATCCCAGGGACAGGGGGCGTGTATGAGCAGTACTTC
CDR3 protein: CASCIPGTGGVYEQYF

V gene: TRBV19
clone size: .
J gene: TRBJ1-5
D gene: .
CDR3 length: 16
CDR3 DNA: TGTGCCAGTAGTATCGGGGGAGGCTATAGCAATCAGCCCCAGCATTTT
CDR3 protein: CASSIGGGYSNQPQHF

V gene: TRBV9
clone size: .
J gene: TRBJ2-5
D gene: TRBD2
CDR3 length: 12
CDR3 DNA: TGTGCCAGCAGCGGCGGGGGAGAGACCCAGTACTTC
CDR3 protein: CASSGGGETQYF

V gene: TRBV5-6
clone size: once
J gene: TRBJ2-5
D gene: .
CDR3 length: 14
CDR3 DNA: TGTGCCAGCAGCTTGGCAGGGGCAGCGGAGACCCAGTACTTC
CDR3 protein: CASSLAGAAETQYF

V gene: TRBV7-9
clone size: .
J gene: TRBJ2-7
D gene: TRBD1
CDR3 length: 15
CDR3 DNA: TGTGCCAGCAGCTTAGGGTGGGACAGAACCTACGAGCAGTACTTC
CDR3 protein: CASSLGWDRTYEQYF

V gene: TRBV7-2
clone size: .
J gene: TRBJ2-3
D gene: .
CDR3 length: 14
CDR3 DNA: TGTGCCAGCAGCCTAGCGCGGGGCACAGATACGCAGTATTTT
CDR3 protein: CASSLARGTDTQYF

V gene: TRBV5-1
clone size: .
J gene: TRBJ2-7
D gene: .
CDR3 length: 14
CDR3 DNA: TGCGCCAGCAGATCCCCCGGAAGGACCCACGAGCAGTACTTC
CDR3 protein: CASRSPGRTHEQYF

V gene: TRBV5-4
clone size: .
J gene: TRBJ2-1
D gene: TRBD2
CDR3 length: 16
CDR3 DNA: TGTGCCAGCAGCTTGAGCTCACTAGCGGGAGCGGGTGAGCAGTTCTTC
CDR3 protein: CASSLSSLAGAGEQFF

V gene: TRBV7-2
clone size: .
J gene: TRBJ2-7
D gene: .
CDR3 length: 11
CDR3 DNA: TGTGCCAGCAGCCGTAGCTACGAGCAGTACTTC
CDR3 protein: CASSRSYEQYF

V gene: TRBV6-5
clone size: .
J gene: TRBJ2-5
D gene: .
CDR3 length: 14
CDR3 DNA: TGTGCCAGCAGGTCCTTGGGGGTCCAAGAGACCCAGTACTTC
CDR3 protein: CASRSLGVQETQYF

V gene: TRBV5-4
clone size: .
J gene: TRBJ1-1
D gene: TRBD1
CDR3 length: 14
CDR3 DNA: TGTGCCAGCAGCTCACGACAGGGGTACACTGAAGCTTTCTTT
CDR3 protein: CASSSRQGYTEAFF

V gene: TRBV5-6
clone size: .
J gene: TRBJ2-5
D gene: TRBD2
CDR3 length: 16
CDR3 DNA: TGTGCCAGCAGCTCGGGACTAGCGTACTCGAGAGAGACCCAGTACTTC
CDR3 protein: CASSSGLAYSRETQYF

V gene: TRBV4-1
clone size: .
J gene: TRBJ1-5
D gene: .
CDR3 length: 17
CDR3 DNA: TGCGCCAGCAGCCAAGAAGGTACAGGGCAGGTTTATCAGCCCCAGCATTTT
CDR3 protein: CASSQEGTGQVYQPQHF

V gene: TRBV25-1
clone size: .
J gene: TRBJ1-1
D gene: .
CDR3 length: 17
CDR3 DNA: TGTGCCAGCAGTGGGGACAAAGGGGCCAGAATGAACACTGAAGCTTTCTTT
CDR3 protein: CASSGDKGARMNTEAFF

V gene: TRBV2
clone size: .
J gene: TRBJ2-1
D gene: TRBD2
CDR3 length: 14
CDR3 DNA: TGTGCCAGCGGGTATTTAGCGGGAGATCATGAGCAGTTCTTC
CDR3 protein: CASGYLAGDHEQFF

V gene: TRBV7-2
clone size: .
J gene: TRBJ2-1
D gene: .
CDR3 length: 13
CDR3 DNA: TGTGCCAGCAGCCCACTCGATAACAATGAGCAGTTCTTC
CDR3 protein: CASSPLDNNEQFF

V gene: TRBV5-1
clone size: .
J gene: TRBJ2-2
D gene: TRBD1
CDR3 length: 14
CDR3 DNA: TGCGCCAGCATTGACAGGGCGAACACCGGGGAGCTGTTTTTT
CDR3 protein: CASIDRANTGELFF

V gene: TRBV21-1
clone size: .
J gene: TRBJ2-5
D gene: .
CDR3 length: 21
CDR3 DNA: TGTGCCAGCAGCAAAGGGCTGAGTGTGGGCGGGAGGCCCTCCTTCCAAGAGACCCAGTACTTC
CDR3 protein: CASSKGLSVGGRPSFQETQYF

V gene: TRBV7-3
clone size: .
J gene: TRBJ2-3
D gene: .
CDR3 length: 12
CDR3 DNA: TGTGCCAGCAGCTCAGGCACAGATACGCAGTATTTT
CDR3 protein: CASSSGTDTQYF

V gene: TRBV5-6
clone size: .
J gene: TRBJ2-3
D gene: TRBD2
CDR3 length: 19
CDR3 DNA: TGTGCCAGCAGCTTGGCCCTAGCGGGGGGTTGGTCCACGGGAGATACGCAGTATTTT
CDR3 protein: CASSLALAGGWSTGDTQYF

V gene: TRBV5-1
clone size: .
J gene: TRBJ2-3
D gene: TRBD2
CDR3 length: 16
CDR3 DNA: TGCGCCAGCAGCTTGGCACTGAGCGGGAGGACAGATACGCAGTATTTT
CDR3 protein: CASSLALSGRTDTQYF

V gene: TRBV25-1
clone size: once
J gene: TRBJ2-1
D gene: TRBD2
CDR3 length: 16
CDR3 DNA: TGTGCCAGCAGTGAATTCCGGACTAGCGGAAACAATGAGCAGTTCTTC
CDR3 protein: CASSEFRTSGNNEQFF

V gene: TRBV9
clone size: .
J gene: TRBJ1-5
D gene: .
CDR3 length: 13
CDR3 DNA: TGTGCCAGCAGCGCCTCAGTAGGGCAGCCCCAGCATTTT
CDR3 protein: CASSASVGQPQHF

V gene: TRBV6-1
clone size: few
J gene: TRBJ1-1
D gene: .
CDR3 length: 14
CDR3 DNA: TGTGCCAGCACCCTCCTAGAGATGAACACTGAAGCTTTCTTT
CDR3 protein: CASTLLEMNTEAFF

V gene: TRBV5-5
clone size: once
J gene: TRBJ2-7
D gene: .
CDR3 length: 13
CDR3 DNA: TGTGCCAGCAGGGAGGGACAGCTCAACGAGCAGTACTTC
CDR3 protein: CASREGQLNEQYF

V gene: TRBV7-9
clone size: .
J gene: TRBJ1-6
D gene: .
CDR3 length: 14
CDR3 DNA: TGTGCCAGCAGCACACCAGGGAATAATTCACCCCTCCACTTT
CDR3 protein: CASSTPGNNSPLHF

V gene: TRBV5-4
clone size: .
J gene: TRBJ2-5
D gene: TRBD2
CDR3 length: 16
CDR3 DNA: TGTGCCAGCAGCCTAAGTAGCGGGGGGCCTCAAGAGACCCAGTACTTC
CDR3 protein: CASSLSSGGPQETQYF

V gene: TRBV30
clone size: .
J gene: TRBJ2-3
D gene: TRBD2
CDR3 length: 14
CDR3 DNA: TGTGCCTGGAGCGTCAACTCCCCACTAGCGGGGGGGTATTTT
CDR3 protein: CAWSVNSPLAGGYF

V gene: TRBV30
clone size: .
J gene: TRBJ2-2
D gene: .
CDR3 length: 13
CDR3 DNA: TGTGCCTGGAGCTCCTCGGTGCACGGGGAGCTGTTTTTT
CDR3 protein: CAWSSSVHGELFF

V gene: TRBV19
clone size: .
J gene: TRBJ2-1
D gene: TRBD2
CDR3 length: 15
CDR3 DNA: TGTGCCACTAAACCAGACCGGGAGGGCCCCGATGAGCAGTTCTTC
CDR3 protein: CATKPDREGPDEQFF

V gene: TRBV15
clone size: .
J gene: TRBJ2-5
D gene: TRBD1
CDR3 length: 15
CDR3 DNA: TGTGCCACCAGCAGGGACACAGGGGGCTTTGAGACCCAGTACTTC
CDR3 protein: CATSRDTGGFETQYF

V gene: TRBV15
clone size: .
J gene: TRBJ2-2
D gene: .
CDR3 length: 14
CDR3 DNA: TGTGCCACCAGCAGGGACTCGGTAACCGGGGAGCTGTTTTTT
CDR3 protein: CATSRDSVTGELFF

V gene: TRBV7-2
clone size: .
J gene: TRBJ1-3
D gene: .
CDR3 length: 17
CDR3 DNA: TGTGCCAGCAGCTTAGAGGCTCTGAGCACCTCTGGAAACACCATATATTTT
CDR3 protein: CASSLEALSTSGNTIYF

V gene: TRBV4-2
clone size: .
J gene: TRBJ1-1
D gene: TRBD1
CDR3 length: 13
CDR3 DNA: TGTGCCAGCAGCCGACAGGGGGATTTTGAAGCTTTCTTT
CDR3 protein: CASSRQGDFEAFF

V gene: TRBV11-2
clone size: .
J gene: TRBJ2-3
D gene: .
CDR3 length: 12
CDR3 DNA: TGTGCCAGCAGCTTAGATTTCTCGGCGCATGATTTT
CDR3 protein: CASSLDFSAHDF

V gene: TRBV6-6
clone size: few
J gene: TRBJ1-6
D gene: TRBD1
CDR3 length: 15
CDR3 DNA: TGTGCCAGCAGTACCCACCGACAGGGGGATTCACCCCTCCACTTT
CDR3 protein: CASSTHRQGDSPLHF

V gene: TRBV14
clone size: .
J gene: TRBJ2-2
D gene: .
CDR3 length: 14
CDR3 DNA: TGTGCCAGCAGCCCATACACGAACACCGGGGAGCTGTTTTTT
CDR3 protein: CASSPYTNTGELFF

V gene: TRBV6-5
clone size: .
J gene: TRBJ2-7
D gene: .
CDR3 length: 11
CDR3 DNA: TGTGCCAGCAGTTCCCCAGGGATTCAGTACTTC
CDR3 protein: CASSSPGIQYF

V gene: TRBV29-1
clone size: .
J gene: TRBJ2-3
D gene: TRBD1
CDR3 length: 12
CDR3 DNA: TGCAGCGGGGGACAGGGGACAGATACGCAGTATTTT
CDR3 protein: CSGGQGTDTQYF

V gene: TRBV13
clone size: few
J gene: TRBJ2-6
D gene: .
CDR3 length: 15
CDR3 DNA: TGTGCCAGCAGCCCCCTGAGTCTGGGGGCCAACGTCCTGACTTTC
CDR3 protein: CASSPLSLGANVLTF

V gene: TRBV18
clone size: .
J gene: TRBJ2-7
D gene: .
CDR3 length: 14
CDR3 DNA: TGTGCCAGCTCACCGGATAGAAGCTCCTACGAGCAGTACTTC
CDR3 protein: CASSPDRSSYEQYF

V gene: TRBV4-1
clone size: once
J gene: TRBJ2-1
D gene: .
CDR3 length: 12
CDR3 DNA: TGCGCCAGCAGCCAAGAGAGGGATGAGCAGTTCTTC
CDR3 protein: CASSQERDEQFF

V gene: TRBV30
clone size: .
J gene: TRBJ1-1
D gene: TRBD1
CDR3 length: 14
CDR3 DNA: TGTGCCTGGAGTCCCGACAGGGTGAACACTGAAGCTTTCTTT
CDR3 protein: CAWSPDRVNTEAFF

V gene: TRBV11-2
clone size: .
J gene: TRBJ2-7
D gene: .
CDR3 length: 14
CDR3 DNA: TGTGCCAGCAGCCCGGGACTTCCCTCCTACGAGCAGTACTTC
CDR3 protein: CASSPGLPSYEQYF

V gene: TRBV19
clone size: once
J gene: TRBJ2-5
D gene: .
CDR3 length: 13
CDR3 DNA: TGTGCCAGTAGTATAGTGGGCAAAGAGACCCAGTACTTC
CDR3 protein: CASSIVGKETQYF

V gene: TRBV7-9
clone size: once
J gene: TRBJ2-2
D gene: .
CDR3 length: 18
CDR3 DNA: TGTGCCAGCAGCCCTAGCACACCAATTTCATCCCCCACCGGGGAGCTGTTTTTT
CDR3 protein: CASSPSTPISSPTGELFF

V gene: TRBV4-3
clone size: .
J gene: TRBJ1-1
D gene: TRBD1
CDR3 length: 15
CDR3 DNA: TGCGCCAGCAGCCAGACAGGGGGCCGAGGCACTGAAGCTTTCTTT
CDR3 protein: CASSQTGGRGTEAFF

V gene: TRBV30
clone size: .
J gene: TRBJ2-3
D gene: .
CDR3 length: 13
CDR3 DNA: TGTGCCTGGAGTGACAGCGTCACAGATACGCAGTATTTT
CDR3 protein: CAWSDSVTDTQYF

V gene: TRBV5-1
clone size: .
J gene: TRBJ1-2
D gene: TRBD1
CDR3 length: 14
CDR3 DNA: TGCGCCAGCAGTTCCACAGGGGAGGGCTATGGCTACACCTTC
CDR3 protein: CASSSTGEGYGYTF